This T cell receptor beta chain was sequenced during a study of T cells in Graves' hyperthyroidism and ophthalmopathy. Template material for amplifying TCR beta CDR3 regions consisted of RNA transcripts. HTBI primers drove first-round RT-PCR of the TCR CDR3. TCRdb re-analysed the multiplex PCR reads in MiXCR, keeping a single row per CDR3 protein. The sample holds 600,000 or so distinct CDR3 sequences, 35% to 55% seen once. This clonotype has more than one count but fewer than ten. The ends lost 3 bases at V and 7 bases at J; junction bases unmatched: 12. The CDR3 contains 17 residues. CDR1 and CDR2 from the germline V gene are KGHDR and SFDVKD.

The sample was peripheral blood or thyroid tissue (not recorded which). This receptor was obtained from a woman between 18 and 29 years old with Graves' hyperthyroidism. The chain recombines TRBV24-1 with TRBJ2-5; 11 bases line up with TRBD1. The CDR3 DNA is TGTGCCACCAGTGATCTAACCGGGACAGGGGGATCGGCGACCCAGTACTTC. As protein: CATSDLTGTGGSATQYF.